This passage covers 5 T cell receptor beta chains from one sample sequenced in a study of blood T cell repertoires in COVID-19. Some clones are missing from TCRdb's copy, which holds only in-frame ones; the method was immunoSEQ multiplex PCR. The table records roughly 260,000 clones, approximately 86% of them present only once. Specimen: peripheral blood. The receptors here all came from a woman aged 50 to 60 who had recovered from COVID-19.

V is TRBV7-8 and J is TRBJ1-1; 8 bases are shared with TRBD1. Unmatched junction bases numbered 2, after V lost 4 bases and J lost 4 bases. The CDR3 extends over 13 amino acids. Germline V gene sequence: CDR1 SGHVS, CDR2 FQNEAQ. The CDR3 here is CASSSTGATEAFF. The CDR3, as DNA: TGTGCCAGCAGCTCGACAGGGGCCACTGAAGCTTTCTTT.

This clone occurred a few times. The chain employs TRBV10-3 and TRBJ1-2; 10 bases align to TRBD1. CDR3 length: 14 amino acids. V was clipped by 6 bases and J by 2 bases; unmatched bases: 3. Germline V gene sequence: CDR1 ENHRY, CDR2 SYGVKD. CDR3 bases: TGTGCCATCAGGACAGGGGGCATGAACTATGGCTACACCTTC. Protein sequence: CAIRTGGMNYGYTF.

V is TRBV5-4 and J is TRBJ2-2; 11 bases match TRBD1. Trimming cost V 4 bases and J 4 bases; bases outside gene matches: 6. Germline V gene lookup returns CDR1 SGHNT and CDR2 YYREEE (reference sequence). The CDR3 length is 16 residues. DNA for the CDR3: TGTGCCAGCAGCCCAACCGGGACAGGGGGCACCGGGGAGCTGTTTTTT. Residues: CASSPTGTGGTGELFF.

The chain combines TRBV5-1 with TRBJ1-1, with a tentative D call TRBD1 (6 bases). V was pared by 2 bases and J by 4 bases, with 12 bases between. CDR3 size: 14 residues. Germline assignment: CDR1 SGHRS and CDR2 YFSETQ. The CDR3 is CASSFRGEGTEAFF. For the CDR3, the DNA is TGCGCCAGCAGCTTCAGGGGTGAGGGCACTGAAGCTTTCTTT.

CDR3 in amino acids: CAIGGAREQYF. The CDR3, as DNA: TGTGCCATCGGGGGGGCTCGGGAGCAGTACTTC. The rearrangement links TRBV10-3 to TRBJ2-7; tentatively, D is TRBD2 (7 bases). This CDR3 spans 11 amino acids. Germline CDR1 reads ENHRY; CDR2 reads SYGVKD. Trimming stripped 8 bases from V and 7 bases from J, with 12 bases between.